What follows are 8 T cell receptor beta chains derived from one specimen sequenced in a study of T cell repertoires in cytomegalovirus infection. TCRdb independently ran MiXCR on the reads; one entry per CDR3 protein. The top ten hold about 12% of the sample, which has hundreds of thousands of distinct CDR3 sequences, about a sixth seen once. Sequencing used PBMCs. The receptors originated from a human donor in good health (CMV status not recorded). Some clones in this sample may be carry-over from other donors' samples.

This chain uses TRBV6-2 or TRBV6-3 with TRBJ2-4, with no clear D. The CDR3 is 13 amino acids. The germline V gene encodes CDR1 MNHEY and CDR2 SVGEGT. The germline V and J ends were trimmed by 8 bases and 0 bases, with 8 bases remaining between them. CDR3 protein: CASSAIAKNIQYF. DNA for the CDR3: TGTGCCAGCTCTGCGATAGCCAAAAACATTCAGTACTTC.

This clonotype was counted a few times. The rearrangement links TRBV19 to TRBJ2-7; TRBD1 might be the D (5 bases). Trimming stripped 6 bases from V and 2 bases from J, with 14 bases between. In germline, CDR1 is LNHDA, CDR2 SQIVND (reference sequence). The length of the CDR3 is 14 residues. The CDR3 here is CASRMQGSAYEQYF. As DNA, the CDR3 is TGTGCCAGTAGGATGCAGGGTTCCGCCTACGAGCAGTACTTC.

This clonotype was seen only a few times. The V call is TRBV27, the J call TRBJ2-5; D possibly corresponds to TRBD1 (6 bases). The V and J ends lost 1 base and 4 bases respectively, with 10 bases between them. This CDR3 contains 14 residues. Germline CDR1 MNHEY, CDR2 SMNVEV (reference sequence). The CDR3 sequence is CASSLYPRGETQYF. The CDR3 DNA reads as TGTGCCAGCAGTTTATATCCCAGGGGAGAGACCCAGTACTTC.

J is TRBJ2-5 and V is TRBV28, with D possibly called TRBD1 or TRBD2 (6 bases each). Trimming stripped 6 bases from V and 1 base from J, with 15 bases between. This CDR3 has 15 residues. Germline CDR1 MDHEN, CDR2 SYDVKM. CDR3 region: CASRGGAASQETQYF. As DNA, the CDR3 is TGTGCCAGCAGGGGGGGCGCTGCGTCCCAAGAGACCCAGTACTTC.

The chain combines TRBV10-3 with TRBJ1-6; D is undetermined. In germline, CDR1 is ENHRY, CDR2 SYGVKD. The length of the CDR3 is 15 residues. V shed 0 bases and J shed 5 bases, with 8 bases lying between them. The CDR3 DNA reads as TGTGCCATCAGTGAGTCAAGGCAGAATAATTCACCCCTCCACTTT. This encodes CAISESRQNNSPLHF.

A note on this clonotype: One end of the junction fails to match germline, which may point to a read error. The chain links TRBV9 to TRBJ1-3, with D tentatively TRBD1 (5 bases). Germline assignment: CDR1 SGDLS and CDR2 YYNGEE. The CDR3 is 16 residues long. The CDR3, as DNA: TGTTCCAGCAGCGTCGGCAGGGTGACATCTGGAAACACCATATATTTT. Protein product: CSSSVGRVTSGNTIYF.

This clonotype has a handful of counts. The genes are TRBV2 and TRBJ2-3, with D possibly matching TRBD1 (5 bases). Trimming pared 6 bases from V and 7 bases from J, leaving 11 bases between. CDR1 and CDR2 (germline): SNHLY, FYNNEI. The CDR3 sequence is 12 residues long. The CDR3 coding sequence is TGTGCCAGCAGGACAGACCACAATACGCAGTATTTT. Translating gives CASRTDHNTQYF.

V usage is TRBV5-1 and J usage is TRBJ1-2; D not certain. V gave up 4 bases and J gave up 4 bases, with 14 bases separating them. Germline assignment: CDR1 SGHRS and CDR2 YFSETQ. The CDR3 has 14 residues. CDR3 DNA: TGCGCCAGCAGCCCCAGCGAATACGTCTATGGCTACACCTTC. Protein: CASSPSEYVYGYTF.